The rows below give T cell receptor beta chains drawn from one sample of a study of OX40 agonist ivuxolimab in advanced cancers. Clones were read by immunoSEQ multiplex PCR, and TCRdb kept only the in-frame ones, dropping some. Among approximately 41,000 clones listed, around four fifths were seen once. Sequences were derived from CD4+ or CD8+ T cells sorted from blood, sampled in a trial of the OX40 agonist ivuxolimab. The receptors here all came from an adult with an advanced solid tumor such as melanoma, head and neck, liver or kidney cancer. CDR3s include the opening cysteine and the closing phenylalanine or tryptophan.

v_call: TRBV9; j_call: TRBJ1-2; cdr3_aa: CASSGTLISTGNYGYTF
v_call: TRBV7-9; j_call: TRBJ1-3; cdr3_aa: CASSLGMSSGNTIYF
v_call: TRBV15; j_call: TRBJ1-3; cdr3_aa: CATSRNTGSNTIYF
v_call: TRBV11-3; j_call: TRBJ2-3; cdr3_aa: CASSLFAGTDTQYF
v_call: TRBV19; j_call: TRBJ2-7; cdr3_aa: CASSIAEGYTYEQYF
v_call: TRBV10-3; j_call: TRBJ1-1; cdr3_aa: CAIRTGTVNTEAFF
v_call: TRBV5-4; j_call: TRBJ2-1; cdr3_aa: CASSSYSPAPGVQFF
v_call: TRBV11-3; j_call: TRBJ2-7; cdr3_aa: CASSAGTEAYEQYF
v_call: TRBV21-1; j_call: TRBJ2-7; cdr3_aa: CASSKKGEGLARDYEQYF
v_call: TRBV7-2; j_call: TRBJ2-1; cdr3_aa: CAIRRGLGSYNEQFF
v_call: TRBV18; j_call: TRBJ1-1; cdr3_aa: CASSLSLGGLTEAFF
v_call: TRBV5-1; j_call: TRBJ1-5; cdr3_aa: CASSLGDASQPQHF
v_call: TRBV7-9; j_call: TRBJ1-2; cdr3_aa: CASSGTVPVINYGYTF
v_call: TRBV5-6; j_call: TRBJ2-2; cdr3_aa: CASSSRLPEELFF
v_call: TRBV7-9; j_call: TRBJ2-7; cdr3_aa: CASSLAVRPEQYF
v_call: TRBV6-6; j_call: TRBJ1-2; cdr3_aa: CASSYSGANYGYTF
v_call: TRBV28; j_call: TRBJ2-1; cdr3_aa: CASSLPTLRNEQFF
v_call: TRBV9; j_call: TRBJ2-2; cdr3_aa: CASSGRDSFFDTGELFF
v_call: TRBV5-1; j_call: TRBJ2-2; cdr3_aa: CASSYAGQRNTGELFF
v_call: TRBV7-2; j_call: TRBJ1-1; cdr3_aa: CASSLSYRDTEAFF
v_call: TRBV18; j_call: TRBJ1-2; cdr3_aa: CASSPPGPNYGYTF
v_call: TRBV19; j_call: TRBJ1-1; cdr3_aa: CASSTTGAMNTEAFF
v_call: TRBV2; j_call: TRBJ2-3; cdr3_aa: CASSEAKHASTDTQYF
v_call: TRBV28; j_call: TRBJ2-1; cdr3_aa: CASSSGVGEQFF
v_call: TRBV4-3; j_call: TRBJ1-1; cdr3_aa: CASSQNIGMNTEAFF
v_call: TRBV9; j_call: TRBJ1-1; cdr3_aa: CASSLTGQPNTEAFF
v_call: TRBV11-3; j_call: TRBJ1-1; cdr3_aa: CASTLQALNTEAFF
v_call: TRBV11-2; j_call: TRBJ2-1; cdr3_aa: CASSLGVFNEQFF
v_call: TRBV11-3; j_call: TRBJ2-5; cdr3_aa: CASSPWRAGGRETQYF
v_call: TRBV7-9; j_call: TRBJ2-3; cdr3_aa: CASKRGSTDTQYF
v_call: TRBV18; j_call: TRBJ1-3; cdr3_aa: CASSPSDSDYSGNTIYF
v_call: TRBV29-1; j_call: TRBJ2-7; cdr3_aa: CSAKGHSSYEQYF
v_call: TRBV14; j_call: TRBJ2-7; cdr3_aa: CASSLKTSGSRKYEQYF
v_call: TRBV5-8; j_call: TRBJ2-3; cdr3_aa: CASSPDSPYTQYF
v_call: TRBV2; j_call: TRBJ1-3; cdr3_aa: CASRTDRVGNTIYF
v_call: TRBV7-9; j_call: TRBJ2-3; cdr3_aa: CASSLGVPSSTDTQYF
v_call: TRBV5-1; j_call: TRBJ2-5; cdr3_aa: CASSWGLADHRGETQYF
v_call: TRBV30; j_call: TRBJ2-3; cdr3_aa: CAWSPHITDTQYF
v_call: TRBV5-4; j_call: TRBJ2-1; cdr3_aa: CASSPGGVANEQFF
v_call: TRBV30; j_call: TRBJ2-7; cdr3_aa: CAWSSGFSYEQYF
v_call: TRBV28; j_call: TRBJ1-4; cdr3_aa: CASSLGNEKLFF
v_call: TRBV7-6; j_call: TRBJ2-2; cdr3_aa: CASSKAGTLTGELFF
v_call: TRBV6-5; j_call: TRBJ2-7; cdr3_aa: CASRHTSWGSYEQYF
v_call: TRBV28; j_call: TRBJ1-5; cdr3_aa: CASSLTGQGRIWGQPQHF
v_call: TRBV7-9; j_call: TRBJ2-3; cdr3_aa: CASQGADTQYF
v_call: TRBV28; j_call: TRBJ1-4; cdr3_aa: CASSSQHEKLFF
v_call: TRBV29-1; j_call: TRBJ2-5; cdr3_aa: CSVVGDRQGMGTQYF
v_call: TRBV6-5; j_call: TRBJ2-1; cdr3_aa: CASSYRGLRPRDEQFF